This TCR beta chain appears in the sequencing data of a study of beta chain features in type 1 diabetes. V lost 4 bases, J lost 7 bases, and 2 bases stayed unmatched. The germline V gene has CDR1 SEHNR and CDR2 FQNEAQ (reference sequence). The length of the CDR3 is 13 residues. By way of CD45RO/CCR7/CD25/CD127/CD95/CD27, the CD4+ regulatory, stem cell-like memory, central memory and naive cells were sorted. General observations from the study: Naive, central memory and Treg TCRB repertoires appeared more alike in patients than in healthy donors. A cDNA-based sequencing approach could over-represent cells with high TCR expression. All four CD4+ subsets from Type 1 diabetes patients carried moderately but significantly shorter TCRB CDR3s.

To note about this clone: Its antigen is unknown.

Expressed TCRB transcripts were sequenced after all isolated RNA was converted to cDNA. Sequenced by immunoSEQ multiplex PCR; TCRdb stores in-frame clones only, minus some. The sample holds under 850,000 clones, 13% seen once. The TCR originated in a man in his late teens or twenties with type 1 diabetes. The sample consisted of naive CD4+ T cells from blood. The chain carries TRBV7-9 and TRBJ1-2, with 11 nucleotides matching TRBD1. The CDR3 nucleotides are TGTGCCAGCAGCTCCGGGACAGGGGGTGGCTACACCTTC. Its translation: CASSSGTGGGYTF. Supplemented by reference TRBV7-9 and TRBJ1-2, the full variable domain reads DTGVSQNPRHKITKRGQNVTFRCDPISEHNRLYWYRQTLGQGPEFLTYFQNEAQLEKSRLLSDRFSAERPKGSFSTLEIQRTEQGDSAMYLCASSSGTGGGYTFGSGTRLTVV.